The 8 T cell receptor beta chains given below trace back to one sample, sequenced in a study of CD8+ T cells in alopecia areata (dated 2018 in TCRdb). The library was generated by the immunoSEQ multiplex PCR assay. RNA was extracted from all samples and reverse transcribed into cDNA as template for TCR sequencing. Here the immuneACCESS table is served through TCRdb, limited to in-frame sequences with V and J called. Missing clones are a known gap in these copies; in checked studies unresolved V genes cover under half, and the rest lacks a known reason. The sample records about 180,000 clones, around 64% of which are singletons. The ten largest clones add up to 11% of the sample. This specimen's time point label, per the study, means: baseline before oral tofacitinib. The sample here was CD8+ T cells sorted from blood, taken at week 0. Receptors were obtained from a human donor with alopecia areata.

This clone was counted a few times. The CDR3 bases are TGTGCCAGCAGCGTAGTGGTGTTCTATGGCTACACCTTC. Translated: CASSVVVFYGYTF. The chain recombines TRBV9 with TRBJ1-2; no clear D. The CDR3 extends over 13 amino acids. Trimming stripped 0 bases from V and 4 bases from J, with 7 bases between. Germline loops: CDR1 SGDLS, CDR2 YYNGEE.

The chain recombines TRBV30 with TRBJ2-1; TRBD1 matches at 7 bases. Germline CDR1 reads GTSNPN; CDR2 reads SVGIG (reference sequence). CDR3 length: 11 amino acids. J gave up 7 bases and V 5 bases, and 2 bases lay outside the gene matches. The CDR3 DNA reads as TGTGCCTGGGACAGGGCAAATGAGCAGTTCTTC. Translated, it gives CAWDRANEQFF. Variable domain in full (rest from reference TRBV30 and TRBJ2-1): SQTIHQWPATLVQPVGSPLSLECTVEGTSNPNLYWYRQAAGRGLQLLFYSVGIGQISSEVPQNLSASRPQDRQFILSSKKLLLSDSGFYLCAWDRANEQFFGPGTRLTVL.

In this sample, this clone turned up once. The rearrangement links TRBV7-9 to TRBJ2-5, with unresolved D. V gave up 4 bases and J gave up 2 bases, with 11 bases separating them. The germline gives CDR1 SEHNR, CDR2 FQNEAQ (reference sequence). CDR3 length: 14 amino acids. The CDR3 DNA follows: TGTGCCAGCAGCTCTCCCAGACTTCAAGAGACCCAGTACTTC. Its translation is CASSSPRLQETQYF.

This clone has a handful of counts. The chain is built from TRBV29-1 and TRBJ2-5; D may be TRBD2 (5 bases). V lost 8 bases and J lost 4, with 11 bases in between. Germline CDR1 is SQVTM and CDR2 is ANQGSEA. The CDR3 consists of 11 residues. The chain's CDR3 is CSLGLGETQYF. DNA for the CDR3: TGCAGCTTAGGACTGGGAGAGACCCAGTACTTC.

A few counts support this clone. The chain is built from TRBV19 and TRBJ2-1; no clear D gene. V lost 6 bases, J lost 0 bases, and 15 bases lay in between. The CDR3 has 16 amino acids. Germline V gene data show CDR1 as LNHDA and CDR2 as SQIVND (reference sequence). The CDR3 is CASRWVGQSSYNEQFF. CDR3 DNA: TGTGCCAGTAGGTGGGTCGGGCAGTCCTCCTACAATGAGCAGTTCTTC. Based on the CDR3 plus reference TRBV19 and TRBJ2-1, the full variable domain is DGGITQSPKYLFRKEGQNVTLSCEQNLNHDAMYWYRQDPGQGLRLIYYSQIVNDFQKGDIAEGYSVSREKKESFPLTVTSAQKNPTAFYLCASRWVGQSSYNEQFFGPGTRLTVL.

This chain uses TRBV5-1 with TRBJ2-7, with D unresolved. This CDR3 is 14 amino acids long. Germline assignment: CDR1 SGHRS and CDR2 YFSETQ. V lost 0 bases and J lost 2, with 9 bases in between. The CDR3 reads CASSLVGQTYEQYF. CDR3 nucleotides: TGCGCCAGCAGCTTGGTTGGGCAGACCTACGAGCAGTACTTC.

The chain carries TRBV7-9 and TRBJ2-7; no reliable D call. The CDR3 length is 12 residues. Germline loops: CDR1 SEHNR, CDR2 FQNEAQ (reference sequence). Trimming cost V 5 bases and J 6 bases, with 11 bases left between them. The CDR3, as DNA: TGTGCCAGCAGCCCGTCTTCGAGCGAGCAGTACTTC. This translates into CASSPSSSEQYF. Full variable domain (rest looked up from reference TRBV7-9 and TRBJ2-7): DTGVSQNPRHKITKRGQNVTFRCDPISEHNRLYWYRQTLGQGPEFLTYFQNEAQLEKSRLLSDRFSAERPKGSFSTLEIQRTEQGDSAMYLCASSPSSSEQYFGPGTRLTVT.

This chain links TRBV30 with TRBJ2-5, with no clear D. The CDR3 has 12 residues. V was pared by 1 base and J by 6 bases, with 9 bases between. Germline V gene lookup returns CDR1 GTSNPN and CDR2 SVGIG (reference sequence). CDR3 sequence: CAWSGPRQTQYF. The CDR3 DNA follows: TGTGCCTGGAGTGGTCCCAGACAGACCCAGTACTTC. Based on the CDR3 plus reference TRBV30 and TRBJ2-5, the full variable domain is SQTIHQWPATLVQPVGSPLSLECTVEGTSNPNLYWYRQAAGRGLQLLFYSVGIGQISSEVPQNLSASRPQDRQFILSSKKLLLSDSGFYLCAWSGPRQTQYFGPGTRLLVL.